These T cell receptor beta chains were read from a single sample in a study of graft-versus-host responses after intestinal transplantation. Antigens for these TCRs are unknown. Libraries were prepared by immunoSEQ multiplex PCR; TCRdb keeps only in-frame clonotypes and omits some of them. The sample includes about 41,000 clones, around 96% of them seen just once. The starting material was unstimulated CD8+ T cells sorted from spleen or lymph node cells, obtained before transplant. These receptors were obtained from a human donor who was the organ donor for an intestinal transplant. Both conserved end residues are part of each CDR3. The D gene is left open where the match is weak. Where a row states a size, it is once, few, many or the class of an expanded clone; other rows omit it.

size: .
J: TRBJ2-3
V: TRBV27
D: .
CDR3: CASSLIAGGTDTQYF
DNA: TGTGCCAGCAGTTTAATAGCAGGGGGCACAGATACGCAGTATTTT

size: .
J: TRBJ2-7
V: TRBV7-9
D: .
CDR3: CASSLETAYEQYF
DNA: TGTGCCAGCAGCTTAGAAACAGCCTACGAGCAGTACTTC

size: .
J: TRBJ2-1
V: TRBV5-5
D: TRBD1
CDR3: CASSPSPTGFFYNEQFF
DNA: TGTGCCAGCAGCCCTTCCCCGACAGGGTTCTTTTACAATGAGCAGTTCTTC

size: .
J: TRBJ2-3
V: TRBV29-1
D: TRBD2
CDR3: CSALGGAFVERTDTQYF
DNA: TGCAGCGCTCTCGGGGGGGCATTTGTTGAGAGGACAGATACGCAGTATTTT

size: .
J: TRBJ2-6
V: TRBV4-2
D: .
CDR3: CASSPFPLGDPPIGANVLTF
DNA: TGTGCCAGCAGCCCATTTCCTCTGGGGGACCCCCCCATTGGGGCCAACGTCCTGACTTTC

size: .
J: TRBJ1-3
V: TRBV13
D: TRBD1
CDR3: CASSSRGQGNTIYF
DNA: TGTGCCAGCAGCTCCCGGGGACAGGGAAACACCATATATTTT

size: .
J: TRBJ1-4
V: TRBV27
D: .
CDR3: CASSSPGEGGEKLFF
DNA: TGTGCCAGCAGTTCCCCGGGGGAGGGAGGAGAAAAACTGTTTTTT

size: .
J: TRBJ2-7
V: TRBV10-3
D: .
CDR3: CAISESQNSYEQYF
DNA: TGTGCCATCAGTGAGTCCCAGAACTCCTACGAGCAGTACTTC

size: .
J: TRBJ1-1
V: TRBV7-8
D: .
CDR3: CASSLKVTEAFF
DNA: TGTGCCAGCAGCTTAAAAGTCACTGAAGCTTTCTTT

size: once
J: TRBJ2-7
V: TRBV27
D: TRBD2
CDR3: CASSLGAGGFYEQYF
DNA: TGTGCCAGCAGTTTAGGAGCGGGGGGTTTCTACGAGCAGTACTTC

size: .
J: TRBJ2-3
V: TRBV4-3
D: .
CDR3: CASSLGEFSTDTQYF
DNA: TGCGCCAGCAGCCTCGGGGAATTTAGCACAGATACGCAGTATTTT

size: .
J: TRBJ2-7
V: TRBV4-3
D: .
CDR3: CASSQDWASPYEQYF
DNA: TGCGCCAGCAGCCAAGATTGGGCGAGCCCCTACGAGCAGTACTTC

size: .
J: TRBJ2-5
V: TRBV27
D: .
CDR3: CASQPAGTETQYF
DNA: TGTGCCAGTCAACCGGCGGGTACAGAGACCCAGTACTTC

size: .
J: TRBJ2-7
V: TRBV4-1
D: .
CDR3: CASSQSRDIYEQYF
DNA: TGCGCCAGCAGCCAGTCCCGGGACATTTACGAGCAGTACTTC

size: once
J: TRBJ2-1
V: TRBV4-1
D: .
CDR3: CASSQEGRQFF
DNA: TGCGCCAGCAGCCAAGAAGGTCGGCAGTTCTTC

size: .
J: TRBJ2-1
V: TRBV5-4
D: .
CDR3: CASSLFGINNEQFF
DNA: TGTGCCAGCAGCCTGTTTGGGATAAACAATGAGCAGTTCTTC

size: .
J: TRBJ2-2
V: TRBV27
D: .
CDR3: CASSPEQGFRLTGELFF
DNA: TGTGCCAGCAGCCCCGAACAGGGTTTCCGTTTGACCGGGGAGCTGTTTTTT

size: .
J: TRBJ1-3
V: TRBV10-1
D: .
CDR3: CASSELNTRDDGNTIYF
DNA: TGCGCCAGCAGTGAGTTAAACACCCGGGACGACGGAAACACCATATATTTT

size: .
J: TRBJ2-7
V: TRBV7-9
D: TRBD1
CDR3: CASSPWGQGLSSYEQYF
DNA: TGTGCCAGCAGCCCTTGGGGACAGGGATTGAGCTCCTACGAGCAGTACTTC

size: .
J: TRBJ1-2
V: TRBV20-1
D: TRBD1
CDR3: CSARGDSHTF
DNA: TGCAGTGCTAGAGGGGACAGCCACACCTTC

size: once
J: TRBJ2-5
V: TRBV6-1
D: .
CDR3: CASSEGPGEETQYF
DNA: TGTGCCAGCAGTGAAGGGCCAGGAGAAGAGACCCAGTACTTC

size: .
J: TRBJ2-3
V: TRBV7-2
D: .
CDR3: CASSQLESPDTQYF
DNA: TGTGCCAGCAGCCAGCTTGAGAGTCCAGATACGCAGTATTTT

size: .
J: TRBJ2-5
V: TRBV4-1
D: .
CDR3: CASSLQWDFQETQYF
DNA: TGCGCCAGCAGCCTGCAATGGGACTTCCAAGAGACCCAGTACTTC

size: .
J: TRBJ2-7
V: TRBV2
D: .
CDR3: CASKGTVFVPFYEQYF
DNA: TGTGCCAGCAAGGGGACGGTTTTCGTCCCTTTTTACGAGCAGTACTTC

size: .
J: TRBJ1-5
V: TRBV15
D: .
CDR3: CATSRDFSGGNQPQHF
DNA: TGTGCCACCAGCAGAGATTTCTCAGGGGGCAATCAGCCCCAGCATTTT